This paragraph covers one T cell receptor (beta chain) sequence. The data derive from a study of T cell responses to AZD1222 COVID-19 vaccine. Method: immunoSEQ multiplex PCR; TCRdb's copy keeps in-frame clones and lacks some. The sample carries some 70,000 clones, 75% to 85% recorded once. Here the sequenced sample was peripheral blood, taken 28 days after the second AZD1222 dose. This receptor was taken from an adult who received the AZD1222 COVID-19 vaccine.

CDR3 amino acids: CASSSLRDRPYNEQFF. In nucleotides, the CDR3 is TGTGCCAGCAGCTCGCTCCGGGACAGACCCTACAATGAGCAGTTCTTC. The J gene is TRBJ2-1, the V gene TRBV9, with 7 bases that match TRBD1. This CDR3 is 16 amino acids long. V was pared by 4 bases and J by 2 bases, with 9 bases of the junction left unmatched. CDR1 is SGDLS and CDR2 is YYNGEE in the germline V gene.